These 30 T cell receptor beta chains were all obtained from the same sample, sequenced in a study of CD8+ T cells in alopecia areata. The treatment here: oral pan-JAK inhibitor, 5-10 mg twice daily. RNA was extracted and reverse transcribed into cDNA as the sequencing template. Some clones are missing from TCRdb's copy, which holds only in-frame ones; the method was immunoSEQ multiplex PCR. The sample carries 90,000 to 100,000 clones, roughly two thirds recorded once. Sequenced here: CD8+ T cells sorted from blood, sampled at week 4, from a patient treated with tofacitinib. The origin of the receptors is a human donor with alopecia areata.

V usage is TRBV6-5 and J usage is TRBJ2-7; TRBD1 matches at 8 bases. V shed 0 bases and J 7 bases; nucleotides not matched to a gene: 2. This CDR3 contains 13 residues. Per germline, CDR1 MNHEY and CDR2 SVGAGI. As DNA, the CDR3 is TGTGCCAGCAGTTACTCTGGGACAGGAGAGCAGTACTTC. This encodes CASSYSGTGEQYF.

The J gene is TRBJ2-7, the V gene TRBV4-3, with D possibly TRBD1 on 7 matching bases. V lost 1 base to trimming and J lost 2 bases, with 12 bases between them. CDR1 and CDR2 (germline): LGHNA, YSLEER. CDR3 size: 15 residues. CDR3 coding DNA: TGCGCCAGCAGCCAAGGACAGGGAGGTACCTACGAGCAGTACTTC. This sequence encodes CASSQGQGGTYEQYF.

The chain is built from TRBV6-5 and TRBJ2-5, with D perhaps TRBD1 (6 bases). Looked up from germline, CDR1 is MNHEY and CDR2 is SVGAGI. There are 12 residues in the CDR3. V was cut by 10 bases and J by 9 bases, with 18 bases left in between. CDR3 in amino acids: CATGQFTFPQYF. CDR3 sequence (DNA): TGTGCCACCGGACAGTTTACGTTTCCCCAGTACTTC.

This sequence joins TRBV15 and TRBJ2-7; a possible D gene is TRBD1 (6 bases). V lost 4 bases to trimming and J lost 4 bases, with 14 bases between them. The V gene's germline CDR1 is LNHNV and CDR2 YYDKDF (reference sequence). There are 14 residues in the CDR3. Here the CDR3 DNA reads TGTGCCACCAGCACCGTCAGGGGTGGGTACGAGCAGTACTTC. Protein sequence: CATSTVRGGYEQYF. Full variable domain (rest looked up from reference TRBV15 and TRBJ2-7): DAMVIQNPRYQVTQFGKPVTLSCSQTLNHNVMYWYQQKSSQAPKLLFHYYDKDFNNEADTPDNFQSRRPNTSFCFLDIRSPGLGDTAMYLCATSTVRGGYEQYFGPGTRLTVT.

The V gene is TRBV5-6, the J gene TRBJ2-5, with D unclear. Germline CDR1 SGHDT, CDR2 YYEEEE. This CDR3 has 15 residues. V was cut by 0 bases and J by 2 bases, with 11 bases left in between. CDR3 amino acids: CASSLDSTRQETQYF. In DNA form, the CDR3 reads TGTGCCAGCAGCTTGGACTCGACCCGGCAAGAGACCCAGTACTTC.

This chain connects TRBV14 to TRBJ2-1; 7 nucleotides align to TRBD2. J lost 5 bases, V lost 2 bases, and 6 bases had no gene match. CDR1 and CDR2 (germline): SGHDN, FVKESK. The CDR3 loop spans 15 amino acids. The CDR3 here is CASSQRQGGNNEQFF. CDR3 bases: TGTGCCAGCAGCCAACGCCAGGGAGGGAACAATGAGCAGTTCTTC.

This sequence joins TRBV13 and TRBJ2-1; the match to TRBD2 covers 12 bases. Germline lookup yields CDR1 PRHDT and CDR2 FYEKMQ (reference sequence). This CDR3 has 15 amino acids. J gave up 8 bases and V 0 bases, and 2 bases lay outside the gene matches. CDR3 amino acids: CASSLGLAGGHEQFF. CDR3 DNA: TGTGCCAGCAGCTTAGGCCTAGCGGGAGGGCATGAGCAGTTCTTC.

The J gene is TRBJ2-1, the V gene TRBV5-1, with TRBD2 matching over 7 bases. The V gene's germline CDR1 is SGHRS and CDR2 YFSETQ. Germline trimming cut 0 bases from V and 8 bases from J; bases unmatched to any gene: 8. This CDR3 has 15 residues. CDR3 DNA: TGCGCCAGCAGCTTGGGCGGGGGTGATCGGGATGAGCAGTTCTTC. Translated: CASSLGGGDRDEQFF.

This clone was recorded a few times. This sequence joins TRBV16 and TRBJ1-5; D gene ambiguous. V was cut by 3 bases and J by 3 bases, with 3 bases left in between. The CDR3 sequence is 12 residues long. From germline, CDR1 is KGHSY and CDR2 FQNENV. The CDR3 region has the DNA TGTGCCAGCAGCCACAACAATCAGCCCCAGCATTTT. It translates to CASSHNNQPQHF.

The chain uses TRBV9 and TRBJ1-2; D is perhaps TRBD1 (6 bases). V was clipped by 1 base and J by 5 bases, with 12 bases between them. This CDR3 region has 14 residues. CDR1 and CDR2 from the germline V gene are SGDLS and YYNGEE. The CDR3: CASSVSGATYGYTF. The CDR3 region has the DNA TGTGCCAGCAGCGTATCGGGGGCCACATATGGCTACACCTTC.

The table lists this clone with a few counts. One end of the junction does not line up with germline, which may come from a read error. The chain has TRBV5-4 and TRBJ2-7; 9 nucleotides line up with TRBD1. CDR3 length: 15 amino acids. Germline V lookup: CDR1 SGHNT, CDR2 YYREEE (reference sequence). This CDR3 is CASSPVTGGSYEQYF. The CDR3 region has the DNA TGCGCCAGCAGCCCTGTGACAGGGGGCTCCTACGAGCAGTACTTC.

The gene calls are TRBV7-3 and TRBJ2-7, with no clear D. Germline-derived CDR1 and CDR2 are SGHTA and FQGTGA. Deletions cut 4 bases from V and 3 bases from J, with 10 bases between. The CDR3 is 13 residues long. The CDR3, as DNA: TGTGCCAGCAGCTCCCACGTAGGCTACGAGCAGTACTTC. This translates into CASSSHVGYEQYF.

This chain connects TRBV13 to TRBJ2-1, with D perhaps assigned TRBD1 or TRBD2 (5 bases each). Trimming took off 6 bases at V and 8 bases at J, with 17 bases between the two ends. Germline V gene lookup returns CDR1 PRHDT and CDR2 FYEKMQ (reference sequence). The CDR3 is 14 amino acids. In nucleotides, the CDR3 is TGTGCCAGCAGTCCAGAGCAAGGGACGGATGAGCAGTTCTTC. Translated, it gives CASSPEQGTDEQFF.

This clone was counted between two and nine times. The chain carries TRBV27 and TRBJ2-7; D may be TRBD1 or TRBD2 (5 bases each). This CDR3 has 18 residues. V dropped 6 bases and J dropped 2 bases, with 26 bases sitting between them. Germline loops: CDR1 MNHEY, CDR2 SMNVEV (reference sequence). The CDR3 sequence is CASSLRTPGPQFTYEQYF. The DNA for the CDR3 is TGTGCCAGCAGCCTGCGTACACCGGGACCGCAGTTTACCTACGAGCAGTACTTC.

The rearrangement joins TRBV7-3 to TRBJ2-7; no reliable D call. Germline V gene sequence: CDR1 SGHTA, CDR2 FQGTGA. V dropped 3 bases and J dropped 6 bases, with 15 bases sitting between them. This CDR3 contains 14 residues. The CDR3 is CASSLDAATVEQYF. CDR3 DNA: TGTGCCAGCAGCTTGGACGCTGCGACCGTCGAGCAGTACTTC.

V usage is TRBV27 and J usage is TRBJ2-7, with D possibly being TRBD1 (5 bases). Per the germline V gene, CDR1 is MNHEY and CDR2 is SMNVEV (reference sequence). Trimming pared 0 bases from V and 2 bases from J, leaving 8 bases between. This CDR3 contains 14 residues. The CDR3 DNA reads as TGTGCCAGCAGTTTATCAGGGGCCGCCTACGAGCAGTACTTC. It encodes CASSLSGAAYEQYF.

This clone has more than one count but fewer than ten. This chain uses TRBV29-1 with TRBJ2-6; D is ambiguous. V lost 5 bases to trimming and J lost 0 bases, with 5 bases between them. The CDR3 spans 13 residues. Per germline, CDR1 SQVTM and CDR2 ANQGSEA. CDR3 amino acids: CSVQISGANVLTF. The DNA for the CDR3 is TGCAGCGTTCAAATCTCTGGGGCCAACGTCCTGACTTTC.

The J gene is TRBJ1-5, the V gene TRBV29-1; 7 nucleotides agree with TRBD1. This CDR3 has 14 amino acids. Germline CDR1 and CDR2: SQVTM and ANQGSEA. The ends lost 3 bases at V and 5 bases at J; junction bases unmatched: 7. CDR3 sequence (DNA): TGCAGCGTTGAGGTTCGGACAGGCCATCAGCCCCAGCATTTT. Residues: CSVEVRTGHQPQHF.

Only a few counts were recorded for this clone. The chain links TRBV7-3 to TRBJ2-5; 9 bases match TRBD2. V dropped 5 bases and J dropped 3; count of bases not matched to a gene: 7. CDR3 length: 15 residues. Germline V lookup: CDR1 SGHTA, CDR2 FQGTGA. As DNA, the CDR3 is TGTGCCAGCAGCCCAGGGGTAGCGGGAGAAGAGACCCAGTACTTC. This translates into CASSPGVAGEETQYF.

In its sample, this clone was seen a few times. The J gene is TRBJ2-1, the V gene TRBV28, with D possibly being TRBD1 (6 bases). Trimming took 5 bases from V and 6 from J, leaving 14 bases between them. Germline V lookup: CDR1 MDHEN, CDR2 SYDVKM. The CDR3 contains 14 residues. CDR3 loop: CASSETGSGNEQFF. In nucleotides, the CDR3 is TGTGCCAGCAGTGAAACAGGGTCTGGCAATGAGCAGTTCTTC.

This clone showed up just a few times. The chain employs TRBV9 and TRBJ1-1; D is ambiguous. From germline, CDR1 is SGDLS and CDR2 YYNGEE. The CDR3 runs 12 residues. The V gene lost 4 bases and the J gene lost 6 bases, with 10 bases spanning the gap. CDR3 protein: CASSSLEAEAFF. The CDR3 DNA reads TGTGCCAGCAGCTCGTTAGAGGCTGAAGCTTTCTTT.

In nucleotides, the CDR3 is TGTGCCAGCAGTTTTCCGGGACAGGGGGGGAATGAGCAGTTCTTC. Translating it yields CASSFPGQGGNEQFF. The chain uses TRBV27 and TRBJ2-1, with 11 bases matching TRBD1. Per germline, CDR1 MNHEY and CDR2 SMNVEV (reference sequence). CDR3 length equals 15 residues. Unmatched junction bases numbered 5, after V lost 3 bases and J lost 7 bases.

This clone appeared many times. This sequence joins TRBV2 and TRBJ1-2; TRBD1 might be the D (6 bases). V was shortened by 10 bases and J by 10 bases, with 16 bases between the two germline ends. The CDR3 consists of 11 residues. Germline V gene sequence: CDR1 SNHLY, CDR2 FYNNEI. The CDR3 protein is CAIPAGADYTF. CDR3 DNA: TGTGCCATCCCCGCGGGGGCGGACTACACCTTC.

The rearrangement uses TRBV6-5 and TRBJ2-3; no reliable D call. Trimming stripped 9 bases from V and 4 bases from J, with 11 bases between. Germline V gene lookup returns CDR1 MNHEY and CDR2 SVGAGI. The CDR3 consists of 12 residues. The CDR3 here is CASCDGADTQYF. The CDR3 region has the DNA TGTGCCAGTTGTGATGGGGCAGATACGCAGTATTTT.

J is TRBJ2-7 and V is TRBV19; weak D call: TRBD2 (6 bases). V gave up 6 bases and J gave up 2 bases, with 17 bases separating them. This CDR3 region has 15 residues. The germline V gene encodes CDR1 LNHDA and CDR2 SQIVND (reference sequence). The CDR3 region has the DNA TGTGCCAGTAGCGAAAGGCCAGGGACTGCCTACGAGCAGTACTTC. It translates to CASSERPGTAYEQYF.

The rearrangement uses TRBV27 and TRBJ2-5; the D gene is possibly TRBD2 (6 bases). The CDR3 runs 13 residues. CDR1 and CDR2 (germline): MNHEY, SMNVEV (reference sequence). V shed 11 bases and J shed 5 bases, with 18 bases lying between them. In DNA form, the CDR3 reads TGTGCCTCCCGGGAGCTGGGACGGGAGACCCAGTACTTC. Translation: CASRELGRETQYF.

The J gene is TRBJ1-5, the V gene TRBV15, with 8 bases fitting TRBD1. The CDR3 covers 15 residues. The J segment lost 6 bases and the V segment lost 0 bases, leaving 4 bases of the junction unmatched. CDR1 and CDR2 (germline): LNHNV, YYDKDF (reference sequence). The CDR3 coding sequence is TGTGCCACCAGCAGAGACAGGGGGCGAGGTCAGCCCCAGCATTTT. It is translated as CATSRDRGRGQPQHF.

The V gene is TRBV25-1, the J gene TRBJ2-6; 8 bases align to TRBD1. Germline loops: CDR1 MGHDK, CDR2 SYGVNS. V gave up 6 bases and J gave up 0 bases; unmatched junction bases: 10. This CDR3 contains 18 residues. CDR3 DNA sequence: TGTGCCAGCAGCCCTCGGGACAGGATTTACTCTGGGGCCAACGTCCTGACTTTC. This translates into CASSPRDRIYSGANVLTF.

This clone is a singleton in its sample. The CDR3 loop is CASSLDGQGGGPQHF. CDR3 DNA sequence: TGCGCCAGCAGCTTGGACGGACAGGGCGGGGGGCCCCAGCATTTT. This chain joins TRBV5-1 and TRBJ1-5; 8 positions agree with TRBD1. J was trimmed by 9 bases and V by 0 bases; bases with no gene match: 8. The V gene's germline CDR1 is SGHRS and CDR2 YFSETQ. The CDR3 runs to 15 residues.

This clone has only a few counts. J is TRBJ1-1 and V is TRBV29-1; a weak D match, TRBD1 (5 bases). The CDR3 spans 11 residues. The germline CDR1 and CDR2 sequences are SQVTM and ANQGSEA. Trimming shortened V by 6 bases and J by 9 bases, and 14 bases separated the two germline ends. CDR3 sequence: CSVGTGDKAFF. The CDR3 DNA reads TGCAGCGTCGGAACAGGTGATAAAGCTTTCTTT.